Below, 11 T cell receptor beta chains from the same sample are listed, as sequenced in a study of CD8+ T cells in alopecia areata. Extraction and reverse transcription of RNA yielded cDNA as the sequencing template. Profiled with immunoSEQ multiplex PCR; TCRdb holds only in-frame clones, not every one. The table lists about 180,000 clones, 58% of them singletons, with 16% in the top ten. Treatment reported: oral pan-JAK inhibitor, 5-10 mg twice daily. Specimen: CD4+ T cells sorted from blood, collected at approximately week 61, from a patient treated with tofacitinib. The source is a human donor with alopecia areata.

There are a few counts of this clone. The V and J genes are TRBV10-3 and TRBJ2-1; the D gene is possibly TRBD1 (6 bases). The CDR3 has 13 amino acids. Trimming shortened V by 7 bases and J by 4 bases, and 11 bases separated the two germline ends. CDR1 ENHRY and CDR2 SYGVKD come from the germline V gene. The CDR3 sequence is CAITGQTYNEQFF. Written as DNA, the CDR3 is TGTGCCATCACCGGACAGACGTACAATGAGCAGTTCTTC.

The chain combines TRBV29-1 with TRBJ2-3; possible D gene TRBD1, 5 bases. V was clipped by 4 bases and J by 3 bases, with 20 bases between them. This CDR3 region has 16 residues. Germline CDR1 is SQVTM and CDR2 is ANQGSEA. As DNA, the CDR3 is TGCAGCGTTGCCTCAGGGCTGTCGATACTTACAGATACGCAGTATTTT. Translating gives CSVASGLSILTDTQYF.

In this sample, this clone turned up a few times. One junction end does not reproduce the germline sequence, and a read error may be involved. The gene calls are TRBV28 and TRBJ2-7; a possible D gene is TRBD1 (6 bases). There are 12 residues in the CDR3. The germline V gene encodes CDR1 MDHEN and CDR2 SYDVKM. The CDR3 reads CASSSPWAGADF. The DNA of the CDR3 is TGTGCCAGCAGTTCCCCCTGGGCAGGGGCGGACTTC.

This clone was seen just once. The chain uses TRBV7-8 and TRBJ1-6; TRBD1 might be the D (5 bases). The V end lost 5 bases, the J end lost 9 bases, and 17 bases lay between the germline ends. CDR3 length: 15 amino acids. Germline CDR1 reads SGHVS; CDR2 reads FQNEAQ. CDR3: CASSLRGAQASPLHF. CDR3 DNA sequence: TGTGCCAGCAGCCTCAGAGGGGCTCAGGCTTCACCCCTCCACTTT.

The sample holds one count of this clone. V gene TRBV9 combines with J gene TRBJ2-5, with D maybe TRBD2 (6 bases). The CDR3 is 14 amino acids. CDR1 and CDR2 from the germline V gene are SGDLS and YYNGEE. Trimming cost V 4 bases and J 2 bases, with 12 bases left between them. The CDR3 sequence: CASSRTGLQETQYF. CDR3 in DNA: TGTGCCAGCAGCAGAACGGGACTGCAAGAGACCCAGTACTTC.

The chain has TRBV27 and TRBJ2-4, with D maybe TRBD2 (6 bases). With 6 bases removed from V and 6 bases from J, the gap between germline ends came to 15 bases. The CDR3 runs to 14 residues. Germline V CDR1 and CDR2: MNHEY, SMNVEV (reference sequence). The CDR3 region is CASRYTGGSNIQYF. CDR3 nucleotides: TGTGCCAGCAGATATACCGGGGGATCAAACATTCAGTACTTC.

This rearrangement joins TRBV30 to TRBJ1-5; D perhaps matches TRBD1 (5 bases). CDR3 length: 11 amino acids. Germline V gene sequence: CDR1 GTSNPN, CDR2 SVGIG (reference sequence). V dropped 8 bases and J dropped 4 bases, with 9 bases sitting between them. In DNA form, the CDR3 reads TGTGCCGGGGGGAGGAATCAGCCCCAGCATTTT. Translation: CAGGRNQPQHF.

CDR3 DNA: TGTGCCACCAGCAGAGTCAAAGGGAACCACAATGAGCAGTTCTTC. This translates into CATSRVKGNHNEQFF. The chain recombines TRBV15 with TRBJ2-1; D not certain. Germline V lookup: CDR1 LNHNV, CDR2 YYDKDF (reference sequence). The CDR3 consists of 15 residues. V shed 1 base and J shed 5 bases, with 12 bases lying between them.

CDR3 residues: CASSSRGGYTF. For the CDR3, the DNA is TGTGCCAGCAGTTCTCGGGGAGGCTACACCTTC. The chain is built from TRBV27 and TRBJ1-2, with D unclear. Trimming shortened V by 4 bases and J by 8 bases, and 8 bases separated the two germline ends. Germline CDR1 and CDR2: MNHEY and SMNVEV (reference sequence). The CDR3 is 11 amino acids.

The CDR3 here is CSVALQMAETQYF. Here the CDR3 DNA reads TGCAGCGTTGCCCTCCAAATGGCTGAGACCCAGTACTTC. V is TRBV29-1 and J is TRBJ2-5; no clear D. Germline assignment: CDR1 SQVTM and CDR2 ANQGSEA. V was clipped by 4 bases and J by 5 bases, with 14 bases between them. The CDR3 length is 13 residues.

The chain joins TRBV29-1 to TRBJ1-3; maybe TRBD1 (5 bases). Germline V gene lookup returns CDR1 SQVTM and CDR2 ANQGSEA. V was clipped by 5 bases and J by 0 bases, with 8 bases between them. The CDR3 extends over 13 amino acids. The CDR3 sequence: CSVHQGSGNTIYF. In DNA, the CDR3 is TGCAGCGTTCACCAGGGCTCTGGAAACACCATATATTTT.